The 20 T cell receptor beta chains in this list originate from one sample, sequenced in a study of T cells in Graves' hyperthyroidism and ophthalmopathy. There were TCR beta CDR3 regions amplified from RNA transcripts. Primed by the HTBI set, a first-round RT-PCR was run on the TCR CDR3. TCRdb redid the calling of the multiplex PCR reads with MiXCR, one entry per CDR3 protein. Of 550,000 to 600,000 distinct CDR3 sequences listed, approximately 44% are singletons. The sample consisted of peripheral blood or thyroid tissue (not recorded which). Every receptor here comes from an adult woman with Graves' disease, either hyperthyroidism or ophthalmopathy (not recorded which).

The rearrangement links TRBV10-2 to TRBJ2-7; 12 bases fit TRBD2. Trimming removed 8 bases from V and 2 bases from J; junction bases left unmatched: 7. The length of the CDR3 is 15 residues. Germline V CDR1 and CDR2: WSHSY, SAAADI. CDR3 DNA sequence: TGCGCCAGCTCCCGGCCTAGCGGGGGGGCCTACGAGCAGTACTTC. It is translated as CASSRPSGGAYEQYF.

The rearrangement joins TRBV13 to TRBJ2-6; D is possibly TRBD1 (6 bases). The CDR3 runs 14 residues. V lost 5 bases, J lost 10 bases, and 15 bases lay in between. The V gene's germline CDR1 is PRHDT and CDR2 FYEKMQ (reference sequence). As DNA, the CDR3 is TGTGCCAGCAGCCTTTACAGGGCCCCTAACGTCCTGACTTTC. Translating gives CASSLYRAPNVLTF.

This clonotype was counted ten times or more. The V and J genes are TRBV7-9 and TRBJ2-5; D is unresolved. The CDR3 totals 14 residues. Germline CDR1 SEHNR, CDR2 FQNEAQ (reference sequence). Trimming cost V 1 base and J 4 bases, with 10 bases left between them. The CDR3 loop reads CASSLGVRGETQYF. CDR3 DNA: TGTGCCAGCAGCTTAGGTGTACGTGGAGAGACCCAGTACTTC.

This clonotype appeared a few times. J is TRBJ2-7 and V is TRBV20-1, with 9 bases lining up with TRBD2. Germline V gives CDR1 DFQATT, CDR2 SNEGSKA (reference sequence). This CDR3 comprises 15 residues. The J segment lost 5 bases and the V segment lost 0 bases, leaving 8 bases of the junction unmatched. The CDR3, as DNA: TGCAGTGCTAGAGATCTGGCGGGGGGGGGGGACGAGCAGTACTTC. Residues: CSARDLAGGGDEQYF.

J is TRBJ2-6 and V is TRBV29-1; TRBD2 matches at 13 bases. In germline, CDR1 is SQVTM, CDR2 ANQGSEA. There are 19 residues in the CDR3. In nucleotides, the CDR3 is TGCAGTGCCCGTCGCGTAAAAGGACTAGCGGGAGCTGGGGCCAACGTCCTGACTTTC. It translates to CSARRVKGLAGAGANVLTF.

The chain carries TRBV19 and TRBJ2-7, with 7 bases that match TRBD2. The CDR3 runs to 13 residues. V was pared by 4 bases and J by 7 bases, with 7 bases of the junction left unmatched. CDR1 and CDR2 (germline): LNHDA, SQIVND (reference sequence). Here the CDR3 reads CASSTRTREEQYF. Written as DNA, the CDR3 is TGTGCCAGTAGTACAAGGACTAGAGAAGAGCAGTACTTC.

This sequence joins TRBV5-1 and TRBJ2-5; TRBD2 aligns across 14 bases. After removal of 4 bases from V and 5 bases from J, the junction contained 10 bases not matched to a gene. The CDR3 sequence is 17 residues long. Germline CDR1 and CDR2: SGHRS and YFSETQ. The DNA for the CDR3 is TGCGCCAGCAGCCCGGCCGGGACTAGCGGGAGCGGGGAGACCCAGTACTTC. Amino acid sequence: CASSPAGTSGSGETQYF.

A single count supports this clonotype. The chain is built from TRBV2 and TRBJ1-2; D not resolved. The CDR3 length is 13 residues. The V end lost 8 bases, the J end lost 8 bases, and 18 bases lay between the germline ends. CDR1 is SNHLY and CDR2 is FYNNEI in the germline V gene. CDR3 in amino acids: CASGIRGLKGYTF. The CDR3 DNA follows: TGTGCCAGCGGTATACGGGGATTGAAGGGCTACACCTTC.

As concerns this clonotype: A read error may be the cause here, since a much bigger clone is one base away. The chain is built from TRBV3-1 and TRBJ2-7; the D is unclear. CDR1 is LGHDT, CDR2 YNNKEL, per germline (reference sequence). V was trimmed by 2 bases and J by 2 bases, leaving 7 bases between them. The CDR3 extends over 13 amino acids. The CDR3 DNA follows: TGTGCCAGCAGCCAAAGTATTGCCTACGAGCAGTACTTC. Protein: CASSQSIAYEQYF.

This chain's CDR3 is CASSEPFFSIYEQYF. The CDR3 region has the DNA TGTGCCAGCAGTGAACCCTTTTTCTCCATCTACGAGCAGTACTTC. The chain combines TRBV6-6 with TRBJ2-7; no clear D gene. Looked up from germline, CDR1 is MNHNY and CDR2 is SVGAGI (reference sequence). V was pared by 5 bases and J by 3 bases, with 17 bases between. The CDR3 runs to 15 residues.

The chain links TRBV10-3 to TRBJ1-6, with TRBD1 matching over 10 bases. CDR1 is ENHRY, CDR2 SYGVKD, per germline. The CDR3 is 12 residues long. The CDR3 DNA is TGTCCCGGGACAGGGGAACTGTCACCCCTCCACTTT. Translating it yields CPGTGELSPLHF.

This clonotype was observed a few times. The chain couples TRBV5-6 to TRBJ2-3; D is ambiguous. The CDR3 is made up of 11 amino acids. The V end lost 2 bases, the J end lost 7 bases, and 5 bases lay between the germline ends. Germline lookup yields CDR1 SGHDT and CDR2 YYEEEE. The CDR3 reads CASSFVHTQYF. The CDR3 nucleotides are TGTGCCAGCAGCTTTGTACATACGCAGTATTTT. The complete variable domain, with remaining parts taken from reference TRBV5-6 and TRBJ2-3, reads DAGVTQSPTHLIKTRGQQVTLRCSPKSGHDTVSWYQQALGQGPQFIFQYYEEEERQRGNFPDRFSGHQFPNYSSELNVNALLLGDSALYLCASSFVHTQYFGPGTRLTVL.

V usage is TRBV15 and J usage is TRBJ2-5; 7 nucleotides agree with TRBD2. V shed 3 bases and J 3 bases; nucleotides not matched to a gene: 10. There are 16 residues in the CDR3. Germline CDR1 and CDR2: LNHNV and YYDKDF (reference sequence). CDR3 amino acids: CATSSLKAGFEETQYF. In nucleotides, the CDR3 is TGTGCCACCAGCAGCTTGAAAGCGGGATTCGAAGAGACCCAGTACTTC.

This clonotype was found many times. The chain has TRBV2 and TRBJ1-5, with D possibly matching TRBD1 (5 bases). Germline values: CDR1 SNHLY, CDR2 FYNNEI. This CDR3 comprises 13 residues. With 6 bases removed from V and 8 bases from J, the gap between germline ends came to 14 bases. The CDR3 DNA reads as TGTGCCAGCAGCACAGACAGTGGAAAGCCCCAGCATTTT. This gives the protein CASSTDSGKPQHF.

This clonotype was observed many times. The V and J genes are TRBV4-2 and TRBJ1-5, with TRBD1 as a possible D gene (6 bases). The V end lost 0 bases, the J end lost 7 bases, and 13 bases lay between the germline ends. CDR3 length: 15 amino acids. In germline, CDR1 is LGHNA, CDR2 YNFKEQ. CDR3 nucleotide sequence: TGTGCCAGCAGCCAAGATGGGGGGGCGCAGCAGCCCCAGCATTTT. Translation: CASSQDGGAQQPQHF.

This clonotype was counted between two and nine times. The rearrangement uses TRBV10-3 and TRBJ2-7; a weak D match, TRBD1 (5 bases). The CDR3 consists of 12 residues. V was trimmed by 3 bases and J by 7 bases, leaving 10 bases between them. Germline V gives CDR1 ENHRY, CDR2 SYGVKD. CDR3 sequence: CAISDRVGEQYF. The CDR3 DNA sequence: TGTGCCATCAGTGACAGGGTGGGAGAGCAGTACTTC.

V and J are TRBV7-2 and TRBJ2-7, with 10 bases identical to TRBD2. The CDR3 extends over 15 amino acids. Germline-derived CDR1 and CDR2 are SGHTA and FQGNSA. The V and J ends lost 4 bases and 6 bases, in that order; junction bases with no gene match: 9. For the CDR3, the DNA is TGTGCCAGCAGCTCCCCTAGCGGGGGCCGGCTCGAGCAGTACTTC. This encodes CASSSPSGGRLEQYF.

The chain links TRBV7-8 to TRBJ1-3, with D possibly being TRBD1 (5 bases). The V end lost 8 bases, the J end lost 4 bases, and 18 bases lay between the germline ends. This CDR3 has 15 residues. CDR1 and CDR2 (germline): SGHVS, FQNEAQ. CDR3 DNA sequence: TGTGCCAGCGGATTAGCGGGGCAGGGCGGAAACACCATATATTTT. Its protein is CASGLAGQGGNTIYF. Variable domain in full (rest from reference TRBV7-8 and TRBJ1-3): GAGVSQSPRYKVAKRGQDVALRCDPISGHVSLFWYQQALGQGPEFLTYFQNEAQLDKSGLPSDRFFAERPEGSVSTLKIQRTQQEDSAVYLCASGLAGQGGNTIYFGEGSWLTVV.

The genes are TRBV7-9 and TRBJ2-3; 7 positions match TRBD2. CDR1 SEHNR and CDR2 FQNEAQ come from the germline V gene (reference sequence). J lost 1 base, V lost 5 bases, and 12 bases had no gene match. This CDR3 comprises 17 residues. The CDR3 is CASSQIGWRERTDTQYF. CDR3 sequence (DNA): TGTGCCAGCAGCCAAATAGGTTGGCGGGAGCGCACAGATACGCAGTATTTT.

This clonotype has at least ten counts. CDR3 loop: CASSRPDRGLIGNTIYF. CDR3 sequence (DNA): TGCGCCAGCAGCCGCCCGGACAGGGGGTTGATTGGAAACACCATATATTTT. The rearrangement uses TRBV4-1 and TRBJ1-3; 10 positions match TRBD1. This CDR3 contains 17 residues. V shed 4 bases, J shed 3 bases, and the junction held 9 bases outside the gene matches. Germline assignment: CDR1 MGHRA and CDR2 YSYEKL.